These T cell receptor beta chains were read from a single sample in a study of T cells in Graves' hyperthyroidism and ophthalmopathy. TCRdb independently ran MiXCR on the multiplex PCR reads; one entry per CDR3 protein. Among more than 150,000 distinct CDR3 sequences listed, approximately 15% were seen once. Sequenced sample: blood. These receptors originate from a woman aged 45-59 years with Graves' hyperthyroidism. Both conserved end residues are trimmed from each CDR3. The order of the fields is V gene, CDR3 protein.

TRBV11-1	ASSPSTESYNSPLH
TRBV9	ASSTGGRGPQH
TRBV9	ASSVTGISYEQY
TRBV2	ASSVQQSNYGYT
TRBV2	ASSGGLGTGNTEAF
TRBV10-3	AIFEGARNYGYT
TRBV13	ASSSTGVGELF
TRBV11-3	ASSLRSPIGGFMNTEAF
TRBV7-2	ASSSQSGVGTGELF
TRBV7-2	ASSLLRQYYGYT
TRBV20-1	SAYGQGNNEQF
TRBV10-3	AISGGGRDTQY
TRBV2	ASSPTGVTGSPLH
TRBV5-8	ASSRGGAATSYNEQF
TRBV20-1	SAMLGPDFDEQF
TRBV6-1	ASSHWGSGNTIY
TRBV5-1	ASSLVGDRTSEQY
TRBV11-2	ASSWDGINEQY
TRBV7-9	ASSLAGGLKETQY
TRBV28	ASSILTGVYGYT